This passage covers 10 T cell receptor beta chains from one sample sequenced in a study of blood T cells in healthy people across ages. A second PCR of roughly 7 to 11 cycles used a sample-barcoded 5' primer and a J-beta primer mix. MiXCR was run by TCRdb on the 5' RACE reads, yielding one entry per CDR3 protein. The table includes 750,000 to 850,000 distinct CDR3 sequences, more than 20% detected once. A further study also used this sample, focusing on T cells of mothers and their children.

The sample consisted of blood. These receptors originate from a boy aged 10-17 years in good health.

The genes are TRBV24-1 and TRBJ2-1, with D possibly being TRBD1 (5 bases). Trimming took 3 bases from V and 7 from J, leaving 12 bases between them. CDR1 and CDR2 from the germline V gene are KGHDR and SFDVKD. The CDR3 runs to 14 residues. DNA for the CDR3: TGTGCCACCAGTGATGCCAGACAGCTAAATGAGCAGTTCTTC. This gives the protein CATSDARQLNEQFF.

Remarks on this clonotype: One end of the junction varies from germline; a read error may be responsible. The chain carries TRBV27 and TRBJ2-5; D is unresolved. CDR1 is MNHEY and CDR2 is SMNVEV in the germline V gene (reference sequence). The CDR3 totals 13 residues. The CDR3 loop is CASSSTLQENQYF. CDR3 DNA sequence: TGTGCCAGCAGTTCCACCCTGCAAGAGAACCAGTACTTC.

V and J are TRBV28 and TRBJ1-6; maybe TRBD1 (5 bases). Looked up from germline, CDR1 is MDHEN and CDR2 is SYDVKM. The V end was cut by 5 bases, the J end by 2 bases, with 10 bases between. CDR3 length equals 15 residues. The CDR3 is CASSAGRTYNSPLHF. In DNA, the CDR3 is TGTGCCAGCAGTGCAGGGAGAACCTATAATTCACCCCTCCACTTT. Together with reference TRBV28 and TRBJ1-6, the CDR3 gives the full variable domain: DVKVTQSSRYLVKRTGEKVFLECVQDMDHENMFWYRQDPGLGLRLIYFSYDVKMKEKGDIPEGYSVSREKKERFSLILESASTNQTSMYLCASSAGRTYNSPLHFGNGTRLTVT.

The V gene is TRBV7-2, the J gene TRBJ2-7; 9 bases are a match to TRBD2. V lost 2 bases and J lost 5; bases outside the gene matches: 7. The CDR3 is made up of 15 amino acids. The V gene's germline CDR1 is SGHTA and CDR2 FQGNSA. The CDR3 loop is CASSLRSGGFHEQYF. DNA for the CDR3: TGTGCCAGCAGCTTAAGGAGCGGGGGGTTCCACGAGCAGTACTTC.

This rearrangement joins TRBV5-1 to TRBJ2-3, with D tentatively TRBD2 (6 bases). Germline V gene sequence: CDR1 SGHRS, CDR2 YFSETQ. The CDR3 runs 14 residues. Deletions cut 0 bases from V and 4 bases from J, with 9 bases between. The CDR3 is CASSLGGVADTQYF. The CDR3, as DNA: TGCGCCAGCAGCTTGGGGGGGGTAGCAGATACGCAGTATTTT.

The rearrangement links TRBV9 to TRBJ1-3, with D perhaps matching TRBD1 (6 bases). Deletions cut 0 bases from V and 7 bases from J, with 14 bases between. This CDR3 is 15 amino acids long. Looked up from germline, CDR1 is SGDLS and CDR2 is YYNGEE. The CDR3 reads CASSVEGQGSNTIYF. DNA of the CDR3: TGTGCCAGCAGCGTAGAGGGGCAGGGGTCGAACACCATATATTTT.

This chain uses TRBV7-9 with TRBJ2-1; D is unclear. V lost 5 bases to trimming and J lost 5 bases, with 13 bases between them. The CDR3 runs 14 residues. Germline CDR1 reads SEHNR; CDR2 reads FQNEAQ (reference sequence). Here the CDR3 reads CASSPPSINNEQFF. The CDR3 coding sequence is TGTGCCAGCAGCCCCCCATCCATTAACAATGAGCAGTTCTTC.

The J gene is TRBJ2-7, the V gene TRBV28; D perhaps matches TRBD1 (6 bases). There are 16 residues in the CDR3. With 5 bases removed from V and 2 bases from J, the gap between germline ends came to 19 bases. CDR1 MDHEN and CDR2 SYDVKM come from the germline V gene. The chain's CDR3 is CASSPQVRGGTYEQYF. CDR3 sequence (DNA): TGTGCCAGCAGTCCCCAAGTCAGGGGTGGGACCTACGAGCAGTACTTC. Variable domain in full (rest from reference TRBV28 and TRBJ2-7): DVKVTQSSRYLVKRTGEKVFLECVQDMDHENMFWYRQDPGLGLRLIYFSYDVKMKEKGDIPEGYSVSREKKERFSLILESASTNQTSMYLCASSPQVRGGTYEQYFGPGTRLTVT.

V gene TRBV4-3 combines with J gene TRBJ2-5; TRBD1 agrees at 9 bases. The CDR3 extends over 15 amino acids. Germline CDR1 reads LGHNA; CDR2 reads YSLEER. Trimming at V came to 0 bases and at J to 5 bases, leaving 4 bases not matched to a gene. CDR3 nucleotides: TGCGCCAGCAGCCAAGACCGACAGGGGGTCGAGACCCAGTACTTC. Translating gives CASSQDRQGVETQYF.

The chain carries TRBV6-2 or TRBV6-3 and TRBJ1-5; maybe TRBD1 (6 bases). Looked up from germline, CDR1 is MNHEY and CDR2 is SVGEGT. This CDR3 comprises 14 residues. The V end lost 4 bases, the J end lost 4 bases, and 11 bases lay between the germline ends. The CDR3 region is CASSSTGTNQPQHF. The CDR3 bases are TGTGCCAGCAGTTCCACAGGGACGAATCAGCCCCAGCATTTT.